This record covers a single T cell receptor beta chain. Trimming pared 4 bases from V and 0 bases from J, leaving 9 bases between. Germline V gene lookup returns CDR1 SGHTA and CDR2 FQGNSA. The CDR3 consists of 14 residues. Genomic DNA provided the template from which TCR beta VDJ and CDR3 profiles were obtained. TCRdb re-derived calls from the reads in MiXCR, one entry per CDR3 protein. The table has around 200,000 distinct CDR3 sequences, roughly two thirds seen once. These data belong to a study of CD8+CD57+ T cells in acquired aplastic anemia. Patients included in sequencing had previously demonstrated CD8+CD57+ cell expansion by flow cytometry.

The origin of this receptor is a human donor with aplastic anemia. Sequenced input: sorted CD4+, CD8+, or CD8+CD57+ T cells (not recorded which) from PBMCs. The V gene is TRBV7-2, the J gene TRBJ2-5; D call uncertain. CDR3 residues: CASSSQVDQETQYF. The CDR3 DNA is TGTGCCAGCAGCTCGCAAGTAGACCAAGAGACCCAGTACTTC.